This record covers a single T cell receptor beta chain. The data were obtained in a study of T-cell reconstitution after alpha-beta-depleted transplantation in children. Unique molecular identifiers were incorporated when the TCRbeta library was constructed. TCRdb recomputed calls from the PCR reads with MiXCR, one row per CDR3 protein. There are hundreds of thousands of distinct CDR3 sequences in the sample; 23% occur only once, and approximately 14% lies in the top ten. The V segment lost 8 bases and the J segment 5 bases; nucleotides outside the gene matches: 1. There are 12 residues in the CDR3. The germline CDR1 and CDR2 sequences are SGHRS and YFSETQ.

The sequencing used PBMCs, mostly from graft donor cells, collected 360 days after TCRalphabeta/CD19-depleted stem cell transplant. V gene TRBV5-1 combines with J gene TRBJ2-1; 10 nucleotides line up with TRBD1. The sequence was collected from a boy less than two years old who had a stem cell transplant for acute myeloid leukemia, so the T cells may come from the graft donor. The CDR3 here is CASGQGDNEQFF. As DNA, the CDR3 is TGCGCCAGTGGACAGGGGGACAATGAGCAGTTCTTC.